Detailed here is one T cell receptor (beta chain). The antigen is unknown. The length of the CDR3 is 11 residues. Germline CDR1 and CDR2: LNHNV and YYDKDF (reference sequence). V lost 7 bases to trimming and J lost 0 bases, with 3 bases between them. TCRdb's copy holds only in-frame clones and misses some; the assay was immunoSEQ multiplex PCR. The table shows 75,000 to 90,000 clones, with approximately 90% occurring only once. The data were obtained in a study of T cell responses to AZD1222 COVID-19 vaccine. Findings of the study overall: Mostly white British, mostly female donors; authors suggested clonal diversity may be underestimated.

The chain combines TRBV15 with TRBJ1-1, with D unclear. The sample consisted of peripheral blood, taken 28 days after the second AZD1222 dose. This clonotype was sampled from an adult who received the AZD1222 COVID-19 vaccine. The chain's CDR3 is CATKMNTEAFF. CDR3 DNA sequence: TGTGCCACCAAGATGAACACTGAAGCTTTCTTT.